These 25 T cell receptor beta chains originate from one sample sequenced in a study of OX40 agonist ivuxolimab in advanced cancers. The method was immunoSEQ multiplex PCR; TCRdb's version includes in-frame clones alone and lacks a portion of them. The sample has about 83,000 clones; approximately 92% are singletons. The starting material was CD4+ or CD8+ T cells sorted from blood, obtained in a trial of the OX40 agonist ivuxolimab. Receptors originate from an adult with an advanced solid tumor such as melanoma, head and neck, liver or kidney cancer.

CDR3 loop: CASSPGGRVDYEQYF. The CDR3, as DNA: TGTGCCAGCAGTCCCGGGGGACGGGTGGACTACGAGCAGTACTTC. This chain joins TRBV27 and TRBJ2-7; D is perhaps TRBD2 (6 bases). The germline V gene has CDR1 MNHEY and CDR2 SMNVEV (reference sequence). CDR3 length equals 15 residues. Deletions cut 5 bases from V and 3 bases from J, with 17 bases between.

CDR3 bases: TGTGCCAGCAGTTTCTCTCCTAGCTACCCAGAGACCCAGTACTTC. Translating it yields CASSFSPSYPETQYF. The rearrangement uses TRBV27 and TRBJ2-5; D is possibly TRBD2 (5 bases). V was trimmed by 3 bases and J by 4 bases, leaving 15 bases between them. CDR3 length equals 15 residues. Germline values: CDR1 MNHEY, CDR2 SMNVEV (reference sequence).

The chain couples TRBV7-9 to TRBJ2-5; 7 nucleotides line up with TRBD1. The V gene end was trimmed by 0 bases and the J gene end by 2 bases; junction bases not matched to a gene: 3. Germline CDR1 is SEHNR and CDR2 is FQNEAQ (reference sequence). CDR3 length: 15 amino acids. CDR3: CASSLAGRGQETQYF. CDR3 coding DNA: TGTGCCAGCAGCTTAGCGGGCAGGGGGCAAGAGACCCAGTACTTC.

This chain's CDR3 is CASRAGELGYQPQHF. The CDR3 DNA follows: TGTGCCAGCAGGGCGGGGGAACTTGGCTATCAGCCCCAGCATTTT. V gene TRBV2 combines with J gene TRBJ1-5, with D possibly being TRBD1 (5 bases). Trimming removed 6 bases at V and 5 bases at J, with 17 bases between. This CDR3 comprises 15 residues. Germline V gives CDR1 SNHLY, CDR2 FYNNEI.

CDR3 DNA sequence: TGCGCCAGCAGCCAAGATCCCGCCAGGGTGGATACGCAGTATTTT. It yields the protein CASSQDPARVDTQYF. The chain is built from TRBV4-1 and TRBJ2-3, with D tentatively TRBD1 (5 bases). The length of the CDR3 is 15 residues. V was shortened by 0 bases and J by 6 bases, with 13 bases between the two germline ends. Germline V gives CDR1 MGHRA, CDR2 YSYEKL.

This clone appeared a single time. The chain employs TRBV6-1 and TRBJ2-7, with 7 bases aligning to TRBD1. Germline assignment: CDR1 MNHNS and CDR2 SASEGT. Losses at the gene ends were 7 bases for V and 0 bases for J; bases not matched to a gene: 9. This CDR3 comprises 15 residues. CDR3 coding DNA: TGTGCCAGCAATCACAGGGGCCATAGCTCCTACGAGCAGTACTTC. It codes for CASNHRGHSSYEQYF.

The chain joins TRBV6-4 to TRBJ2-1; TRBD2 aligns across 10 bases. V trimming: 0 bases; J trimming: 16 bases; junction bases outside the gene matches: 6. This CDR3 contains 13 residues. Germline V gives CDR1 MRHNA, CDR2 SNTAGT. This CDR3 is CASSDSSGGLYFF. CDR3 DNA: TGTGCCAGCAGTGACTCTAGCGGGGGGTTATATTTCTTC.

The J gene is TRBJ2-7, the V gene TRBV5-4, with a weak D call TRBD2 (5 bases). Germline V gene lookup returns CDR1 SGHNT and CDR2 YYREEE (reference sequence). The CDR3 is 14 amino acids. V lost 1 base, J lost 3 bases, and 11 bases lay in between. CDR3 sequence (DNA): TGTGCCAGCAGCTTGTGGACGGGAAACTACGAGCAGTACTTC. It encodes CASSLWTGNYEQYF.

The chain uses TRBV7-2 and TRBJ2-7; 7 bases fit TRBD2. The germline CDR1 and CDR2 sequences are SGHTA and FQGNSA. CDR3 length equals 14 residues. V was clipped by 4 bases and J by 4 bases; unmatched bases: 7. CDR3 in amino acids: CASSSGLVWYEQYF. DNA of the CDR3: TGTGCCAGCAGCTCCGGACTAGTGTGGTACGAGCAGTACTTC.

This chain links TRBV7-6 with TRBJ2-1; TRBD2 might be the D (7 bases). This CDR3 contains 17 residues. Deletions cut 2 bases from V and 2 bases from J, with 16 bases between. Germline V gives CDR1 SGHVS, CDR2 FNYEAQ. This chain's CDR3 is CASSLKGGNHPYNEQFF. The CDR3 coding sequence is TGTGCCAGCAGCTTAAAGGGGGGGAACCATCCCTACAATGAGCAGTTCTTC.

The V and J genes are TRBV27 and TRBJ2-1; possible D gene TRBD2, 6 bases. Germline V CDR1 and CDR2: MNHEY, SMNVEV (reference sequence). Between the trimmed V and J ends, which lost 5 bases and 9 bases, there was a span of 20 bases. The CDR3 runs to 15 residues. CDR3 residues: CASSPGTLGAIEQFF. The DNA of the CDR3 is TGTGCCAGCAGTCCCGGGACTCTCGGTGCGATTGAGCAGTTCTTC.

This clone appeared a few times. Written as DNA, the CDR3 is TGTGCCAGCAGCTCAACTAGGTACGAGCAGTACTTC. Encoded protein: CASSSTRYEQYF. The chain uses TRBV4-2 and TRBJ2-7; tentative D call: TRBD2 (5 bases). This CDR3 is built from 12 residues. Per the germline V gene, CDR1 is LGHNA and CDR2 is YNFKEQ. Trimming left V 5 bases short and J 4 bases short, with 9 bases between.

The chain is built from TRBV6-6 and TRBJ2-7; TRBD1 or TRBD2 may be the D gene (5 bases each). In germline, CDR1 is MNHNY, CDR2 SVGAGI (reference sequence). CDR3 length: 13 amino acids. Deletions cut 2 bases from V and 7 bases from J, with 12 bases between. The CDR3 coding sequence is TGTGCCAGCAGTTACAGTAAGAGGGGAGAGCAGTACTTC. Protein: CASSYSKRGEQYF.

The V and J genes are TRBV30 and TRBJ2-7; 8 bases align to TRBD1. The length of the CDR3 is 15 residues. The V gene end was trimmed by 0 bases and the J gene end by 5 bases; junction bases not matched to a gene: 9. The germline CDR1 and CDR2 sequences are GTSNPN and SVGIG (reference sequence). In nucleotides, the CDR3 is TGTGCCTGGAGTGTAGGGACAGGCGTTCGGCACGAGCAGTACTTC. It translates to CAWSVGTGVRHEQYF.

The V call is TRBV9, the J call TRBJ1-1; a weak D match, TRBD1 (5 bases). V lost 4 bases and J lost 0, with 16 bases in between. Germline-derived CDR1 and CDR2 are SGDLS and YYNGEE. The CDR3 contains 16 residues. CDR3 DNA sequence: TGTGCCAGCAGCCCAGGGACGGGAATAATGAACACTGAAGCTTTCTTT. It yields the protein CASSPGTGIMNTEAFF.

The rearrangement links TRBV9 to TRBJ1-2; D is possibly TRBD1 (5 bases). The CDR3 is made up of 15 amino acids. Trimming removed 4 bases at V and 4 bases at J, with 17 bases between. Germline-derived CDR1 and CDR2 are SGDLS and YYNGEE. CDR3 loop: CASSQGAGSAYGYTF. The DNA of the CDR3 is TGTGCCAGCAGCCAAGGGGCAGGGTCGGCCTATGGCTACACCTTC.

The rearrangement uses TRBV5-6 and TRBJ2-3; no definite D call. CDR3 length: 15 residues. With 0 bases removed from V and 1 base from J, the gap between germline ends came to 9 bases. Germline values: CDR1 SGHDT, CDR2 YYEEEE. As DNA, the CDR3 is TGTGCCAGCAGCTTGGTAATAGGCGGCACAGATACGCAGTATTTT. Translating gives CASSLVIGGTDTQYF.

The genes are TRBV5-5 and TRBJ2-7; a possible D gene is TRBD1 (5 bases). CDR1 is SGHKS, CDR2 YYEKEE, per germline (reference sequence). This CDR3 spans 14 amino acids. Trimming took off 2 bases at V and 2 bases at J, with 11 bases between the two ends. The CDR3 coding sequence is TGTGCCAGCAGCTTCTCGGACATTCCCTACGAGCAGTACTTC. Protein product: CASSFSDIPYEQYF.

This clone appeared a single time. This rearrangement joins TRBV7-9 to TRBJ1-4; TRBD1 is a possible D gene (6 bases). Germline-derived CDR1 and CDR2 are SEHNR and FQNEAQ (reference sequence). The CDR3 covers 14 residues. Trimming shortened V by 1 base and J by 4 bases, and 7 bases separated the two germline ends. CDR3 DNA sequence: TGTGCCAGCAGCTTAGGAGGGGGTAATGAAAAACTGTTTTTT. Protein sequence: CASSLGGGNEKLFF.

DNA of the CDR3: TGTGCCAGCAGCCAAGTTGGGGGATTCACAGATACGCAGTATTTT. Translating it yields CASSQVGGFTDTQYF. The chain couples TRBV14 to TRBJ2-3, with D possibly called TRBD1 or TRBD2 (5 bases each). Looked up from germline, CDR1 is SGHDN and CDR2 is FVKESK. Between the trimmed V and J ends, which lost 1 base and 2 bases, there was a span of 10 bases. The length of the CDR3 is 15 residues.

The V call is TRBV5-1, the J call TRBJ2-3; 8 nucleotides line up with TRBD1. The CDR3 is 14 residues long. Germline V gene lookup returns CDR1 SGHRS and CDR2 YFSETQ. The ends lost 3 bases at V and 3 bases at J; junction bases unmatched: 3. The CDR3 is CASSSGQGTDTQYF. The CDR3 DNA is TGCGCCAGCAGCTCAGGACAGGGAACAGATACGCAGTATTTT.

V usage is TRBV4-2 and J usage is TRBJ1-4; no clear D gene. Between the trimmed V and J ends, which lost 4 bases and 0 bases, there was a span of 9 bases. The CDR3 sequence is 15 residues long. Germline loops: CDR1 LGHNA, CDR2 YNFKEQ. CDR3 amino acids: CASSPIGPTNEKLFF. The CDR3 region has the DNA TGTGCCAGCAGCCCTATAGGGCCAACTAATGAAAAACTGTTTTTT.

The chain links TRBV19 to TRBJ1-1; tentatively, D is TRBD1 (5 bases). V was shortened by 3 bases and J by 3 bases, with 11 bases between the two germline ends. CDR1 LNHDA and CDR2 SQIVND come from the germline V gene (reference sequence). The CDR3 extends over 14 amino acids. This chain's CDR3 is CASSMGQGHTEAFF. DNA of the CDR3: TGTGCCAGTAGTATGGGTCAGGGTCACACTGAAGCTTTCTTT.

The chain uses TRBV2 and TRBJ2-3; TRBD2 matches at 9 bases. Germline V gives CDR1 SNHLY, CDR2 FYNNEI. The ends lost 6 bases at V and 2 bases at J; junction bases unmatched: 6. The CDR3 runs 15 residues. Here the CDR3 DNA reads TGTGCCAGCAGGGGGACTAGCTGGGACACAGATACGCAGTATTTT. This sequence encodes CASRGTSWDTDTQYF.

CDR3 loop: CASGGTGTTEAFF. Written as DNA, the CDR3 is TGTGCCAGCGGGGGGACAGGAACGACTGAAGCTTTCTTT. The rearrangement uses TRBV2 and TRBJ1-1; 8 nucleotides agree with TRBD1. This CDR3 region has 13 residues. V lost 8 bases to trimming and J lost 5 bases; unmatched junction nucleotides: 7. Germline CDR1 is SNHLY and CDR2 is FYNNEI.